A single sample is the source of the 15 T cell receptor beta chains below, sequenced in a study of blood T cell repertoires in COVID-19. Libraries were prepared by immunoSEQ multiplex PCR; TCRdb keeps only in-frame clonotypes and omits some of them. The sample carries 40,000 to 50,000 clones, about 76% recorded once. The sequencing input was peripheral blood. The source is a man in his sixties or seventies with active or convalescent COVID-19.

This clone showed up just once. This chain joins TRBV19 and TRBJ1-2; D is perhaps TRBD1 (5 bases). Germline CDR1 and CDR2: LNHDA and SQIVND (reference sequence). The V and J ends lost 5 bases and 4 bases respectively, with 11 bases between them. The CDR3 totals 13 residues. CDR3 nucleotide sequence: TGTGCCAGTAGTGAGATTCAGGGCTATGGCTACACCTTC. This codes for CASSEIQGYGYTF.

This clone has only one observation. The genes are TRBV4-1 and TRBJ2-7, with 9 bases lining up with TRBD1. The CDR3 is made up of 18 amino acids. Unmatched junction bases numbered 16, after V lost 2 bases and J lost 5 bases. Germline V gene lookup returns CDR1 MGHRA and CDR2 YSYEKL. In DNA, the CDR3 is TGCGCCAGCAGCCAAAACCGGCGAGCGCGGGACAGGGACAACGAGCAGTACTTC. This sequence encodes CASSQNRRARDRDNEQYF.

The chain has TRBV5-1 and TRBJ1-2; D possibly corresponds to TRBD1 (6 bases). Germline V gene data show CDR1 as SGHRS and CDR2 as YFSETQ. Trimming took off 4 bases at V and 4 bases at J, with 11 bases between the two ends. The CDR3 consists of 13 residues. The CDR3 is CASSLTGTYGYTF. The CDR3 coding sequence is TGCGCCAGCAGCCTTACAGGGACCTATGGCTACACCTTC.

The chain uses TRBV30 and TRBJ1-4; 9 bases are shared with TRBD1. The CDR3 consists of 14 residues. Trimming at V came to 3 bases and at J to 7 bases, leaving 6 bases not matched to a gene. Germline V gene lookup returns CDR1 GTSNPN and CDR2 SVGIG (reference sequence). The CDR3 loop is CAWRIGTGSEKLFF. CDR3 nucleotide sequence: TGTGCCTGGAGGATCGGGACAGGGAGTGAAAAACTGTTTTTT.

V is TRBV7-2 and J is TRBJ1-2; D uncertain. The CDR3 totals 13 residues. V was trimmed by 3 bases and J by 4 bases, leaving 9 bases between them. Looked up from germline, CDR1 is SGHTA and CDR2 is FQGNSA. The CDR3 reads CASSLSRGYGYTF. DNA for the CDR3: TGTGCCAGCAGCTTGAGTCGTGGCTATGGCTACACCTTC.

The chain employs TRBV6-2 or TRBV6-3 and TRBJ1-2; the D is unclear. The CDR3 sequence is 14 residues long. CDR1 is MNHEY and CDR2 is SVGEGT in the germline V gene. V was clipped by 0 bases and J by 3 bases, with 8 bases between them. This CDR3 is CASSYSNLDYGYTF. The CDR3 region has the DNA TGTGCCAGCAGTTACTCGAACCTAGACTATGGCTACACCTTC.

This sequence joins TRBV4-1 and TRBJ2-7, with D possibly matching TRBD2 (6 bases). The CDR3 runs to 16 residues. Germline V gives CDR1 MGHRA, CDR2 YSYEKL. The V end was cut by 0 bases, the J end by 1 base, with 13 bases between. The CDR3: CASSQEPRDSSYEQYF. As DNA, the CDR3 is TGCGCCAGCAGCCAAGAACCCCGGGACTCTTCCTACGAGCAGTACTTC.

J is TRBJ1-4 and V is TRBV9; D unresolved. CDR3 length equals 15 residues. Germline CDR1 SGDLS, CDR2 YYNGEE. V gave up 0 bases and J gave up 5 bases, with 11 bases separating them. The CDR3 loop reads CASSVAPGLNEKLFF. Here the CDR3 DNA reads TGTGCCAGCAGCGTAGCCCCAGGCCTAAATGAAAAACTGTTTTTT.

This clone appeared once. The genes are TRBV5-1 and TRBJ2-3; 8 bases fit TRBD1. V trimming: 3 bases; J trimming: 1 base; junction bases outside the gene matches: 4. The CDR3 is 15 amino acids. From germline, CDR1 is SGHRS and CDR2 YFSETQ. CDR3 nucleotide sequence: TGCGCCAGCAGCTCTCAGGGGGCGGGCACAGATACGCAGTATTTT. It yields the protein CASSSQGAGTDTQYF.

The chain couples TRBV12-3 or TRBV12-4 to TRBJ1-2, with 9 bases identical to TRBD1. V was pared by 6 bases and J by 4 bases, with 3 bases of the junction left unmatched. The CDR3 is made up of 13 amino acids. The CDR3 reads CASSRGQGYGYTF. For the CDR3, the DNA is TGTGCCAGCAGCCGGGGACAGGGCTATGGCTACACCTTC.

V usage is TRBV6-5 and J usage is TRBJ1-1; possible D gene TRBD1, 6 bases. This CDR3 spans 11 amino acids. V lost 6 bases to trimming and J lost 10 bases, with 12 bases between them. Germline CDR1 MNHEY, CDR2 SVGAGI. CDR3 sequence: CASSQGPGAFF. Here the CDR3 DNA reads TGTGCCAGCAGCCAGGGGCCGGGAGCTTTCTTT.

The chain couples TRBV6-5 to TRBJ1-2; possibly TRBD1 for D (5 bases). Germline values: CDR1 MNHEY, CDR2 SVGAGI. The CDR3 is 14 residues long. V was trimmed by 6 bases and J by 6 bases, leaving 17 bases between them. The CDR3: CASSPHQGRNGYTF. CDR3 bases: TGTGCCAGCAGCCCCCATCAGGGAAGAAATGGCTACACCTTC.

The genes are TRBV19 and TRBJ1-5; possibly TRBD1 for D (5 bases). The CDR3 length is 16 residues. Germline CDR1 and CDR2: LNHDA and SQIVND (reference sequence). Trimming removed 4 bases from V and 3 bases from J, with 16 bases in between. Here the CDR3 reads CASSRELTEFNQPQHF. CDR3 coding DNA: TGTGCCAGTAGTAGGGAACTGACAGAGTTCAATCAGCCCCAGCATTTT.

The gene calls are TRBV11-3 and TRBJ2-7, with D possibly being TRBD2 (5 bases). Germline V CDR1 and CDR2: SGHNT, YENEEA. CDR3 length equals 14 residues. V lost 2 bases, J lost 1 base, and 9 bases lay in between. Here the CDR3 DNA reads TGTGCCAGCAGCTTACGAGGGAAGTCCTACGAGCAGTACTTC. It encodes CASSLRGKSYEQYF.

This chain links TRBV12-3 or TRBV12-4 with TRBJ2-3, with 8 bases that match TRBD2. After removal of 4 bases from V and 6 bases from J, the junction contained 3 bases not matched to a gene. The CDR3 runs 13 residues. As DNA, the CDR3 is TGTGCCAGCAGTTACGGGGGGGTGGATACGCAGTATTTT. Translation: CASSYGGVDTQYF.